The 22 T cell receptor beta chains in this list originate from one sample, sequenced in a study of blood T cell repertoires in COVID-19. Some clones are missing from TCRdb's copy, which holds only in-frame ones; the method was immunoSEQ multiplex PCR. The sample contains 300,000 to 350,000 clones, approximately 89% of which appear only once. Sequences were obtained from peripheral blood. Receptors were obtained from an older woman with COVID-19, enrolled during active disease.

The chain carries TRBV5-4 and TRBJ2-5; 7 bases align to TRBD1. This CDR3 has 16 residues. Germline trimming cut 4 bases from V and 4 bases from J; bases unmatched to any gene: 13. Germline V gene data show CDR1 as SGHNT and CDR2 as YYREEE (reference sequence). CDR3 in amino acids: CASSPPGQSVGETQYF. DNA for the CDR3: TGTGCCAGCAGCCCCCCGGGACAGTCCGTCGGAGAGACCCAGTACTTC.

The chain joins TRBV7-6 to TRBJ2-7, with TRBD2 as a possible D gene (5 bases). In germline, CDR1 is SGHVS, CDR2 FNYEAQ. The CDR3 totals 18 residues. V was shortened by 5 bases and J by 2 bases, with 25 bases between the two germline ends. This chain's CDR3 is CASSQTSGAGGFPYEQYF. CDR3 sequence (DNA): TGTGCCAGCAGCCAGACGTCAGGCGCCGGAGGCTTTCCCTACGAGCAGTACTTC.

DNA of the CDR3: TGTGCCAGCAGCCTGTCTGGGGGCCAGCCCCAGCATTTT. Residues: CASSLSGGQPQHF. The J gene is TRBJ1-5, the V gene TRBV2; tentatively, D is TRBD1 (6 bases). Germline CDR1 SNHLY, CDR2 FYNNEI. Trimming stripped 6 bases from V and 7 bases from J, with 13 bases between. The CDR3 is 13 amino acids.

The rearrangement joins TRBV6-5 to TRBJ1-1; 8 nucleotides align to TRBD1. With V trimmed by 6 bases and J by 5 bases, 8 bases remained unmatched. This CDR3 region has 14 residues. The germline gives CDR1 MNHEY, CDR2 SVGAGI. CDR3 in amino acids: CASSRSGGGTEAFF. For the CDR3, the DNA is TGTGCCAGCAGCCGTTCAGGGGGCGGAACTGAAGCTTTCTTT.

This clone was picked up a small number of times. This chain links TRBV7-6 with TRBJ1-6; 7 bases line up with TRBD1. Germline V gene sequence: CDR1 SGHVS, CDR2 FNYEAQ. This CDR3 is built from 16 residues. J was trimmed by 3 bases and V by 5 bases; bases with no gene match: 7. The CDR3 here is CASSLGTARYNSPLHF. The DNA for the CDR3 is TGTGCCAGCAGCCTAGGGACAGCCCGCTATAATTCACCCCTCCACTTT.

Here the CDR3 DNA reads TGTGCCTGGACAGCGGGGACAATCGGGATTCGCAATCAGCCCCAGCATTTT. It is translated as CAWTAGTIGIRNQPQHF. V usage is TRBV30 and J usage is TRBJ1-5, with D perhaps matching TRBD1 (6 bases). This CDR3 contains 17 residues. V lost 4 bases, J lost 2 bases, and 21 bases lay in between. Germline assignment: CDR1 GTSNPN and CDR2 SVGIG (reference sequence).

This chain links TRBV4-2 with TRBJ1-1; 7 bases agree with TRBD1. V shed 1 base and J 2 bases; nucleotides not matched to a gene: 4. Germline assignment: CDR1 LGHNA and CDR2 YNFKEQ. The CDR3 contains 15 residues. The CDR3 nucleotides read TGTGCCAGCAGCCAAGGTAACAGGGGAAACACTGAAGCTTTCTTT. The encoded protein is CASSQGNRGNTEAFF.

The chain uses TRBV7-3 and TRBJ2-3, with D tentatively TRBD2 (6 bases). The CDR3 runs 15 residues. Germline assignment: CDR1 SGHTA and CDR2 FQGTGA. Trimming shortened V by 5 bases and J by 6 bases, and 18 bases separated the two germline ends. This CDR3 is CASSARGLKGDTQYF. The CDR3 DNA reads TGTGCCAGCAGCGCTCGAGGACTAAAAGGGGATACGCAGTATTTT.

In this sample, this clone turned up once. The V and J genes are TRBV6-5 and TRBJ1-5, with 9 bases that match TRBD1. Germline V gives CDR1 MNHEY, CDR2 SVGAGI. CDR3 length: 13 amino acids. The ends lost 4 bases at V and 8 bases at J; junction bases unmatched: 3. The CDR3 loop is CASSWDRVKPQHF. The CDR3 DNA reads TGTGCCAGCAGTTGGGACAGGGTTAAGCCCCAGCATTTT.

The chain has TRBV11-3 and TRBJ1-1; 7 positions agree with TRBD1. J lost 2 bases, V lost 5 bases, and 5 bases had no gene match. CDR1 is SGHNT, CDR2 YENEEA, per germline. This CDR3 is built from 14 residues. The CDR3 sequence is CASSPGQANTEAFF. Written as DNA, the CDR3 is TGTGCCAGCAGCCCTGGACAGGCAAACACTGAAGCTTTCTTT.

The J gene is TRBJ2-1, the V gene TRBV5-1; TRBD2 agrees at 8 bases. Germline V CDR1 and CDR2: SGHRS, YFSETQ. V trimming: 4 bases; J trimming: 8 bases; junction bases outside the gene matches: 8. CDR3 length: 14 amino acids. Here the CDR3 reads CASSPGLDIYEQFF. CDR3 coding DNA: TGCGCCAGCAGCCCGGGACTAGATATCTATGAGCAGTTCTTC.

The chain is built from TRBV4-1 and TRBJ1-2; TRBD1 matches 11 bases. Trimming took 4 bases from V and 2 from J; bases not matched to a gene: 6. The CDR3 is made up of 16 amino acids. Germline lookup yields CDR1 MGHRA and CDR2 YSYEKL. CDR3 sequence reads: CASSRSGQGGNYGYTF. The CDR3 DNA is TGCGCCAGCAGCCGCTCGGGACAGGGGGGGAACTATGGCTACACCTTC.

The chain is built from TRBV27 and TRBJ2-5; 7 bases line up with TRBD2. The CDR3 consists of 15 residues. From germline, CDR1 is MNHEY and CDR2 SMNVEV (reference sequence). With 8 bases clipped from V and 5 bases from J, the junction kept 14 bases outside the gene matches. For the CDR3, the DNA is TGTGCCAGCTCCCCTCCGGGACTAAGATTGGAGACCCAGTACTTC. This sequence encodes CASSPPGLRLETQYF.

In its sample, this clone was seen a few times. This chain joins TRBV5-5 and TRBJ1-3, with no clear D. Trimming shortened V by 1 base and J by 0 bases, and 8 bases separated the two germline ends. The V gene's germline CDR1 is SGHKS and CDR2 YYEKEE (reference sequence). CDR3 length: 15 residues. The CDR3 DNA follows: TGTGCCAGCAGCTTGACTACGATCTCTGGAAACACCATATATTTT. The encoded protein is CASSLTTISGNTIYF.

The rearrangement uses TRBV28 and TRBJ1-1, with TRBD1 matching 9 bases. Per the germline V gene, CDR1 is MDHEN and CDR2 is SYDVKM. V trimming: 4 bases; J trimming: 0 bases; junction bases outside the gene matches: 6. The CDR3 extends over 16 amino acids. Here the CDR3 reads CASSSGTGYMNTEAFF. CDR3 nucleotide sequence: TGTGCCAGCAGTTCAGGGACAGGGTACATGAACACTGAAGCTTTCTTT.

V gene TRBV5-4 combines with J gene TRBJ2-4, with TRBD1 matching over 8 bases. V shed 4 bases, J shed 1 base, and the junction held 7 bases outside the gene matches. There are 16 residues in the CDR3. Germline values: CDR1 SGHNT, CDR2 YYREEE (reference sequence). The DNA of the CDR3 is TGTGCCAGCAGCCTGAAAACAGGGGGTGCCAAAAACATTCAGTACTTC. It is translated as CASSLKTGGAKNIQYF.

This clone was counted between two and nine times. The chain combines TRBV5-1 with TRBJ1-5; D unresolved. Germline lookup yields CDR1 SGHRS and CDR2 YFSETQ. The V gene lost 0 bases and the J gene lost 5 bases, with 9 bases spanning the gap. The CDR3 has 14 amino acids. This CDR3 is CASSLVFGDQPQHF. DNA for the CDR3: TGCGCCAGCAGCTTGGTTTTTGGAGATCAGCCCCAGCATTTT.

The V call is TRBV19, the J call TRBJ1-1; D remains ambiguous. The germline gives CDR1 LNHDA, CDR2 SQIVND (reference sequence). Trimming cost V 6 bases and J 0 bases, with 14 bases left between them. This CDR3 comprises 15 residues. For the CDR3, the DNA is TGTGCCAGTAGACGGAGAGAAATTATGAACACTGAAGCTTTCTTT. Residues: CASRRREIMNTEAFF.

A word on this clone: The junction departs from the called germline gene at one end, perhaps through a read error. J is TRBJ2-2 and V is TRBV5-1, with D maybe TRBD1 (6 bases). The CDR3 covers 15 residues. Germline CDR1 is SGHRS and CDR2 is YFSETQ. For the CDR3, the DNA is TGCGCCACCAAACAGGGATCAACGAAAACCGGGGAGCTGTTTTTT. Residues: CATKQGSTKTGELFF.

This rearrangement joins TRBV18 to TRBJ1-2; 7 bases align to TRBD1. Germline-derived CDR1 and CDR2 are KGHSH and LQKENI. Losses at the gene ends were 5 bases for V and 3 bases for J; bases not matched to a gene: 3. The length of the CDR3 is 13 residues. The CDR3: CASSEGQDYGYTF. The CDR3 coding sequence is TGTGCCAGCTCAGAAGGACAGGACTATGGCTACACCTTC.

Turning to this clone: Within the sample, other DNA sequences also encode this same CDR3. The chain links TRBV5-4 to TRBJ2-3; D may be TRBD2 (6 bases). The CDR3 runs 14 residues. Germline values: CDR1 SGHNT, CDR2 YYREEE (reference sequence). V lost 2 bases to trimming and J lost 1 base, with 8 bases between them. The CDR3 sequence is CASSFGGGTDTQYF. The DNA of the CDR3 is TGTGCCAGCAGCTTTGGAGGGGGCACAGATACGCAGTATTTT.

The chain links TRBV4-2 to TRBJ1-5, with D unclear. Germline assignment: CDR1 LGHNA and CDR2 YNFKEQ. The CDR3 runs 15 residues. Trimming took off 0 bases at V and 6 bases at J, with 12 bases between the two ends. The CDR3 DNA is TGTGCCAGCAGCCAAGATGAGGCAAGAGGTCAGCCCCAGCATTTT. Protein product: CASSQDEARGQPQHF.